Listed below are T cell receptor beta chains from one sample, sequenced in a study of blood T cell repertoires in COVID-19. Data came from immunoSEQ multiplex PCR; TCRdb stores just in-frame clones and leaves some out. Among 250,000 to 350,000 clones listed, around 89% were seen once. Specimen: peripheral blood. These receptor sequences come from a woman in her forties or fifties with active or convalescent COVID-19. The CDR3 runs from the conserved cysteine through the conserved F or W.

CDR3 protein,V gene,J gene
CASSFQGIRDTQYF,TRBV5-1,TRBJ2-3
CASSRQGVGYGYTF,TRBV6-5,TRBJ1-2
CASSGGLAAYNEQFF,TRBV5-1,TRBJ2-1
CASSPLRDRATEAFF,TRBV21-1,TRBJ1-1
CASSTAQGRQPQHF,TRBV28,TRBJ1-5
CASSLSVAGVVYEQFF,TRBV7-2,TRBJ2-1
CASSPRGGAHNEQFF,TRBV18,TRBJ2-1
CASSSEGGARNEQYF,TRBV7-9,TRBJ2-7
CATSDSSASSYEQYF,TRBV24-1,TRBJ2-7
CATRQEGRNTEAFF,TRBV4-1,TRBJ1-1
CASSLAGTSVEQYF,TRBV7-8,TRBJ2-7
CASSLSASGGSHEQYF,TRBV7-9,TRBJ2-7
CASSLAGGNEQFF,TRBV12-3/TRBV12-4,TRBJ2-1
CAISESRRTGNLSNTGELFF,TRBV10-3,TRBJ2-2
CAISQMNTEAFF,TRBV10-3,TRBJ1-1
CASSPPGTGEYEQYF,TRBV7-8,TRBJ2-7
CASRISGSDEQFF,TRBV6-5,TRBJ2-1
CASSQDREQPQHF,TRBV4-3,TRBJ1-5
CASGSSTRGLNQPQHF,TRBV12-5,TRBJ1-5
CASSVGGTTTPGELFF,TRBV9,TRBJ2-2
CATSRQADGGEAFF,TRBV6-4,TRBJ1-1
CAISEEGGISYGYTF,TRBV10-3,TRBJ1-2
CASKNLQGVVQPQHF,TRBV6-5,TRBJ1-5
CASRETGQKTQYF,TRBV27,TRBJ2-5
CASSYSREQNTEAFF,TRBV6-5,TRBJ1-1
CASSWSGPSSYNEQFF,TRBV28,TRBJ2-1
CATGQGLNTEAFF,TRBV10-3,TRBJ1-1
CASSGTGHYQETQYF,TRBV5-4,TRBJ2-5
CASSGQGARTEAFF,TRBV19,TRBJ1-1
CASSEFTGQNNEQYF,TRBV2,TRBJ2-7
CASSFRGDPSTDTQYF,TRBV7-8,TRBJ2-3
CASSRVLGGELFF,TRBV27,TRBJ2-2
CAGGGPQHF,TRBV6-4,TRBJ1-5
CASSLVLGHRPSYEQYF,TRBV7-9,TRBJ2-7
CASSLGGQGTTDTQYF,TRBV5-1,TRBJ2-3
CASSLRTSGPIVQETQYF,TRBV7-2,TRBJ2-5
CASSPRRGGGDTDTQYF,TRBV18,TRBJ2-3
CASSVGQGSNYGYTF,TRBV9,TRBJ1-2
CASSYSRNTEAFF,TRBV14,TRBJ1-1
CASSLGQYSSPLHF,TRBV19,TRBJ1-6
CASSTGQRSSGNTIYF,TRBV19,TRBJ1-3
CPSYGGAGGELFF,TRBV28,TRBJ2-2
CASSPSSLETQYF,TRBV7-8,TRBJ2-5
CAISVRGGEDYGYTF,TRBV10-3,TRBJ1-2
CASSRGQGGGNQPQHF,TRBV3-1/TRBV3-2,TRBJ1-5
CASSLDRAGMDGYTF,TRBV5-1,TRBJ1-2
CATSRDRGQQETQYF,TRBV15,TRBJ2-5
CASSARASGRGEQFF,TRBV9,TRBJ2-1
CASSLVASLQEQYF,TRBV11-2,TRBJ2-7
CASSPGRLAEIIAYEQYF,TRBV6-2/TRBV6-3,TRBJ2-7
CAWRGDSHNEQFF,TRBV30,TRBJ2-1
CASSKGTTGHTGELFF,TRBV19,TRBJ2-2
CASSSPRYGGSYEQYF,TRBV9,TRBJ2-7
CASSPSAGAGRSQNIQYF,TRBV18,TRBJ2-4
CATSDTGTGGGNEQFF,TRBV24-1,TRBJ2-1